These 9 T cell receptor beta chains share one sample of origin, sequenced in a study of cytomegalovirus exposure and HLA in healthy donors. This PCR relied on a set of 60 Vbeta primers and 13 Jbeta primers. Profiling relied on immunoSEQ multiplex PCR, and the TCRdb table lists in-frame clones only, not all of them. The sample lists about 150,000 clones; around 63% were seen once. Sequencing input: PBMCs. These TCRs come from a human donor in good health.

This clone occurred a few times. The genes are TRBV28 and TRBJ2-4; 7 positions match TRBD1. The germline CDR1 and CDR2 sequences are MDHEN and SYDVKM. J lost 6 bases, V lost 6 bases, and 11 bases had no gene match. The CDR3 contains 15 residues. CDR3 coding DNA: TGTGCCAGCAGCCCCCCTACAGGGGTCGGAAACATTCAGTACTTC. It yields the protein CASSPPTGVGNIQYF.

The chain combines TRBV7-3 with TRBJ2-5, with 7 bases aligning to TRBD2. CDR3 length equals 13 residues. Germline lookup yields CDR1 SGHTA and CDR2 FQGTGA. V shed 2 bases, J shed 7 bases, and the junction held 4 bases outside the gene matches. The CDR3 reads CASSLRGDRTQYF. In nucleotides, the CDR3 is TGTGCCAGCAGCTTACGGGGGGACCGGACCCAGTACTTC.

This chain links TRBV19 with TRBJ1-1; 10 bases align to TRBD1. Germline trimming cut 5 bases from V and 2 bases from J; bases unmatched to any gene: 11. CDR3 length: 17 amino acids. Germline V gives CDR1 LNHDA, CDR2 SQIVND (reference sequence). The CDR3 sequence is CASSPDPRQGANTEAFF. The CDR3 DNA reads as TGTGCCAGTAGTCCGGACCCCAGACAGGGGGCAAACACTGAAGCTTTCTTT.

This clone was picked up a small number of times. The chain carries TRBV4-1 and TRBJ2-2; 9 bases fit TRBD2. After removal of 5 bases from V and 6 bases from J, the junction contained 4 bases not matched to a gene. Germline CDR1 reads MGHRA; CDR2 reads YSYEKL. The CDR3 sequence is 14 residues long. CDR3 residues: CASSVLAGPGELFF. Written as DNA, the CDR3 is TGCGCCAGCAGCGTTCTAGCGGGACCCGGGGAGCTGTTTTTT.

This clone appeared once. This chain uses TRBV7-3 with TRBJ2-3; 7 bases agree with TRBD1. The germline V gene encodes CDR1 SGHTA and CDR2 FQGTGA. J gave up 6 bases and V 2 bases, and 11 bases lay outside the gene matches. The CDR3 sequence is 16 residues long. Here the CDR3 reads CASSLDRAKPVDTQYF. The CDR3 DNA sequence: TGTGCCAGCAGCTTAGACAGGGCCAAGCCCGTTGATACGCAGTATTTT.

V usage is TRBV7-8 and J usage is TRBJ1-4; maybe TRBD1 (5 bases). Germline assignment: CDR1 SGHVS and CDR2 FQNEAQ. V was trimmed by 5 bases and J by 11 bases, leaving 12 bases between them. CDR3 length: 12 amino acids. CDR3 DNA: TGTGCCAGCAGCCTAACGGGGGTGAAACTGTTTTTT. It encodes CASSLTGVKLFF.

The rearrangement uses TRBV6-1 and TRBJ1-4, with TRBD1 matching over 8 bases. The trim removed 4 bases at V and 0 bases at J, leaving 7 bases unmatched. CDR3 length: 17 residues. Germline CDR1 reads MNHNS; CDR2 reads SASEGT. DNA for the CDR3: TGTGCCAGCAGTGCCTGGGGACAGGCTGCAACTAATGAAAAACTGTTTTTT. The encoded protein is CASSAWGQAATNEKLFF.

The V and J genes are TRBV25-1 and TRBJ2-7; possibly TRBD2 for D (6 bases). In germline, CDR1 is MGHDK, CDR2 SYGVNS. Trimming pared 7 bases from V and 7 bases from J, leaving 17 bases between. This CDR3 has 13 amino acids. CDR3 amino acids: CASTQLEGREQYF. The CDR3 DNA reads TGTGCCAGCACCCAGTTGGAGGGTCGTGAGCAGTACTTC.

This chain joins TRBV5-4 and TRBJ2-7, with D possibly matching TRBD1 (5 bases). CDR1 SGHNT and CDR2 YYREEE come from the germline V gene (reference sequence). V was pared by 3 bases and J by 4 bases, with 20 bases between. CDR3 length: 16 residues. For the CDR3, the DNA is TGTGCCAGCAGCTCCATGCAGGGTGAGCTGGGGTACGAGCAGTACTTC. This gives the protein CASSSMQGELGYEQYF.